The 32 T cell receptor beta chains below come from one sample, sequenced in a study of blood T cell repertoires in COVID-19. Some clones are missing from TCRdb's copy, which holds only in-frame ones; the method was immunoSEQ multiplex PCR. The table lists 120,000 to 150,000 clones, approximately 79% of them singletons. The material sequenced was peripheral blood. All receptors derive from a man aged 55 to 70 with acute or convalescent COVID-19.

V usage is TRBV5-1 and J usage is TRBJ2-6; a possible D gene is TRBD2 (5 bases). CDR1 and CDR2 from the germline V gene are SGHRS and YFSETQ. V was clipped by 0 bases and J by 0 bases, with 7 bases between them. CDR3 length: 16 residues. CDR3 nucleotide sequence: TGCGCCAGCAGCTTGGGAGGGAACTCTGGGGCCAACGTCCTGACTTTC. Its protein product is CASSLGGNSGANVLTF.

The gene calls are TRBV20-1 and TRBJ2-5, with unresolved D. The CDR3 consists of 13 residues. Trimming left V 3 bases short and J 2 bases short, with 10 bases between. CDR1 and CDR2 from the germline V gene are DFQATT and SNEGSKA (reference sequence). DNA for the CDR3: TGCAGTGCTAGTAGTCAGATGCAAGAGACCCAGTACTTC. Its translation: CSASSQMQETQYF.

CDR3 coding DNA: TGTGCCAGCTCACTGGACAGTACCTACGAGCAGTACTTC. Its translation: CASSLDSTYEQYF. This chain joins TRBV18 and TRBJ2-7; weak D call: TRBD1 (6 bases). There are 13 residues in the CDR3. CDR1 and CDR2 from the germline V gene are KGHSH and LQKENI. V was shortened by 4 bases and J by 2 bases, with 9 bases between the two germline ends.

The chain carries TRBV28 and TRBJ2-7; 8 bases match TRBD1. Germline CDR1 MDHEN, CDR2 SYDVKM. This CDR3 has 15 residues. V was pared by 5 bases and J by 3 bases, with 9 bases of the junction left unmatched. CDR3 nucleotide sequence: TGTGCCAGCAGTAAACCCGGGACAGGCAGCTACGAGCAGTACTTC. Its translation: CASSKPGTGSYEQYF.

The gene calls are TRBV25-1 and TRBJ2-3; possible D gene TRBD2, 5 bases. V lost 8 bases and J 3 bases, leaving 9 bases between the germline ends. CDR1 MGHDK and CDR2 SYGVNS come from the germline V gene. CDR3 length: 12 residues. In DNA, the CDR3 is TGTGCCAGCTTAACTAGTACAGATACGCAGTATTTT. This gives the protein CASLTSTDTQYF.

The V gene is TRBV19, the J gene TRBJ1-1; D is uncertain. CDR3 length: 14 residues. Germline CDR1 LNHDA, CDR2 SQIVND (reference sequence). The germline V and J ends were trimmed by 4 bases and 5 bases, with 14 bases remaining between them. The DNA of the CDR3 is TGTGCCAGTAGTAGCGGTGAGGTAAAGACTGAAGCTTTCTTT. Translation gives CASSSGEVKTEAFF.

This clone has a single count. The chain combines TRBV2 with TRBJ1-5; TRBD1 is a possible D gene (6 bases). Germline CDR1 and CDR2: SNHLY and FYNNEI. The V and J ends lost 4 bases and 4 bases respectively, with 11 bases between them. This CDR3 region has 14 residues. CDR3 nucleotides: TGTGCCAGCAGTGTACAGGGAACGAATCAGCCCCAGCATTTT. Its translation is CASSVQGTNQPQHF.

In this sample, this clone turned up once. The V gene is TRBV4-2, the J gene TRBJ2-5; tentatively, D is TRBD2 (6 bases). The CDR3 has 15 residues. Germline-derived CDR1 and CDR2 are LGHNA and YNFKEQ. Trimming stripped 8 bases from V and 1 base from J, with 17 bases between. CDR3 residues: CASSLITSPQETQYF. The CDR3 nucleotides are TGTGCCAGCTCCTTGATCACTAGCCCCCAAGAGACCCAGTACTTC.

In this sample, this clone turned up once. The chain links TRBV30 to TRBJ2-3, with TRBD1 as a possible D gene (6 bases). Trimming removed 3 bases at V and 1 base at J, with 8 bases between. The CDR3 is 13 residues long. The germline gives CDR1 GTSNPN, CDR2 SVGIG (reference sequence). The CDR3 DNA is TGTGCCTGGAGCCCAGGGGGCACAGATACGCAGTATTTT. This encodes CAWSPGGTDTQYF.

This clone was detected only a few times. This chain connects TRBV27 to TRBJ1-5; TRBD1 matches 9 bases. Germline CDR1 is MNHEY and CDR2 is SMNVEV (reference sequence). The CDR3 runs to 15 residues. V trimming: 4 bases; J trimming: 3 bases; junction bases outside the gene matches: 4. For the CDR3, the DNA is TGTGCCAGCAGTTACAGGGGGCGGAACAATCAGCCCCAGCATTTT. This translates into CASSYRGRNNQPQHF.

DNA for the CDR3: TGTGCCAGCAGTTACCCTCTAGCGGGAGGAGAAGAGACCCAGTACTTC. Protein sequence: CASSYPLAGGEETQYF. The genes are TRBV6-2 or TRBV6-3 and TRBJ2-5, with 11 nucleotides matching TRBD2. Looked up from germline, CDR1 is MNHEY and CDR2 is SVGEGT. V trimming: 2 bases; J trimming: 3 bases; junction bases outside the gene matches: 5. The CDR3 runs 16 residues.

The CDR3 protein is CAWSVFSLQETQYF. CDR3 DNA: TGTGCCTGGAGTGTTTTCTCGCTACAAGAGACCCAGTACTTC. The gene calls are TRBV30 and TRBJ2-5; D uncertain. Germline CDR1 GTSNPN, CDR2 SVGIG (reference sequence). V lost 0 bases, J lost 2 bases, and 10 bases lay in between. This CDR3 has 14 amino acids.

This clone was seen a few times. The chain employs TRBV27 and TRBJ2-7; 9 nucleotides match TRBD2. Per the germline V gene, CDR1 is MNHEY and CDR2 is SMNVEV (reference sequence). The CDR3 has 15 residues. V trimming: 1 base; J trimming: 4 bases; junction bases outside the gene matches: 5. The CDR3 bases are TGTGCCAGCAGTTTATTTTCTAGCGGGAAGTACGAGCAGTACTTC. This gives the protein CASSLFSSGKYEQYF.

This clone was picked up one time. This chain joins TRBV13 and TRBJ2-1, with D perhaps TRBD1 (6 bases). The CDR3 length is 14 residues. Germline assignment: CDR1 PRHDT and CDR2 FYEKMQ (reference sequence). Deletions cut 0 bases from V and 9 bases from J, with 12 bases between. CDR3 in amino acids: CASSLGLQGIEQFF. The CDR3 coding sequence is TGTGCCAGCAGCTTAGGCCTGCAGGGGATTGAGCAGTTCTTC.

V usage is TRBV5-4 and J usage is TRBJ1-1, with 9 bases fitting TRBD1. From germline, CDR1 is SGHNT and CDR2 YYREEE (reference sequence). The J segment lost 14 bases and the V segment lost 0 bases, leaving 11 bases of the junction unmatched. The CDR3 extends over 14 amino acids. The CDR3 sequence is CASSLGGRDREEFF. CDR3 sequence (DNA): TGTGCCAGCAGCTTGGGAGGTAGGGACAGGGAGGAATTCTTT.

The chain combines TRBV19 with TRBJ1-1; possible D gene TRBD1, 6 bases. The germline V and J ends were trimmed by 9 bases and 0 bases, with 14 bases remaining between them. The CDR3 runs to 14 residues. The germline V gene has CDR1 LNHDA and CDR2 SQIVND (reference sequence). The CDR3 sequence: CASRPQGMNTEAFF. DNA of the CDR3: TGTGCCAGCAGACCTCAGGGGATGAACACTGAAGCTTTCTTT.

V usage is TRBV29-1 and J usage is TRBJ1-1; 10 nucleotides align to TRBD1. The CDR3 extends over 13 amino acids. CDR1 SQVTM and CDR2 ANQGSEA come from the germline V gene. Trimming at V came to 6 bases and at J to 5 bases, leaving 6 bases not matched to a gene. The CDR3, as DNA: TGCAGCGTAAGACAGGGGGCAGGGACTGAAGCTTTCTTT. Translating gives CSVRQGAGTEAFF.

A few counts support this clone. The chain recombines TRBV5-8 with TRBJ2-7; 7 positions match TRBD1. The CDR3 loop spans 11 amino acids. The J segment lost 7 bases and the V segment lost 3 bases, leaving 1 base of the junction unmatched. The germline CDR1 and CDR2 sequences are SGHTS and YDEGEE. This CDR3 reads CASSSGGEQYF. In DNA form, the CDR3 reads TGTGCCAGCAGCTCAGGGGGAGAGCAGTACTTC.

V usage is TRBV19 and J usage is TRBJ2-2, with TRBD2 matching 11 bases. This CDR3 comprises 16 residues. The germline CDR1 and CDR2 sequences are LNHDA and SQIVND (reference sequence). With 4 bases clipped from V and 5 bases from J, the junction kept 6 bases outside the gene matches. The chain's CDR3 is CASSKTSGRWTGELFF. The CDR3 coding sequence is TGTGCCAGTAGTAAAACTAGCGGGAGATGGACCGGGGAGCTGTTTTTT.

This chain connects TRBV5-1 to TRBJ2-7, with 10 bases aligning to TRBD2. Trimming cost V 0 bases and J 4 bases; bases outside gene matches: 10. Germline V gene sequence: CDR1 SGHRS, CDR2 YFSETQ. CDR3 size: 17 residues. The chain's CDR3 is CASSLAVTSGFKYEQYF. The CDR3 DNA sequence: TGCGCCAGCAGCTTGGCCGTGACTAGCGGGTTTAAGTACGAGCAGTACTTC. The entire variable domain, with the rest obtained from reference TRBV5-1 and TRBJ2-7, is as follows: KAGVTQTPRYLIKTRGQQVTLSCSPISGHRSVSWYQQTPGQGLQFLFEYFSETQRNKGNFPGRFSGRQFSNSRSEMNVSTLELGDSALYLCASSLAVTSGFKYEQYFGPGTRLTVT.

The chain recombines TRBV5-1 with TRBJ2-2; D perhaps matches TRBD1 (6 bases). V dropped 4 bases and J dropped 4 bases, with 11 bases sitting between them. Looked up from germline, CDR1 is SGHRS and CDR2 is YFSETQ. The CDR3 is made up of 14 amino acids. This CDR3 is CASSLGQSTGELFF. Here the CDR3 DNA reads TGCGCCAGCAGCCTAGGACAGAGCACCGGGGAGCTGTTTTTT.

This clone was counted only a few times. The V gene is TRBV24-1, the J gene TRBJ2-2; 10 bases match TRBD1. V gave up 4 bases and J gave up 5 bases; unmatched junction bases: 15. CDR3 size: 19 residues. Germline-derived CDR1 and CDR2 are KGHDR and SFDVKD. Here the CDR3 reads CATSDPGQGYRVGTGELFF. The CDR3 nucleotides are TGTGCCACCAGTGACCCGGGACAGGGGTACAGAGTTGGGACCGGGGAGCTGTTTTTT.

The chain recombines TRBV2 with TRBJ1-2, with TRBD1 matching 8 bases. The germline V gene encodes CDR1 SNHLY and CDR2 FYNNEI. The CDR3 has 13 residues. With 6 bases clipped from V and 7 bases from J, the junction kept 7 bases outside the gene matches. The CDR3 DNA follows: TGTGCCAGCAGCGGTCAGGGGGCGTTTGGCTACACCTTC. Protein: CASSGQGAFGYTF.

This chain joins TRBV6-5 and TRBJ2-7; no reliable D call. V was shortened by 2 bases and J by 1 base, with 6 bases between the two germline ends. The germline CDR1 and CDR2 sequences are MNHEY and SVGAGI. CDR3 size: 13 residues. CDR3 sequence (DNA): TGTGCCAGCAGTTACAGTCTATCCTACGAGCAGTACTTC. It translates to CASSYSLSYEQYF.

The V call is TRBV28, the J call TRBJ1-3, with a weak D call TRBD1 (5 bases). V dropped 2 bases and J dropped 3 bases, with 20 bases sitting between them. CDR1 and CDR2 from the germline V gene are MDHEN and SYDVKM. There are 18 residues in the CDR3. The CDR3 DNA sequence: TGTGCCAGCAGTTTAAGGCGTTGGAACAGGTTGGGTGGAAACACCATATATTTT. Amino acids: CASSLRRWNRLGGNTIYF.

This clone was observed a single time. The chain combines TRBV2 with TRBJ1-5; D is ambiguous. V was clipped by 2 bases and J by 3 bases, with 17 bases between them. CDR1 SNHLY and CDR2 FYNNEI come from the germline V gene. CDR3 length: 17 amino acids. In DNA, the CDR3 is TGTGCCAGCAGTGAAATCGGAGCTGCGGGTTTCAATCAGCCCCAGCATTTT. Translation: CASSEIGAAGFNQPQHF.

This rearrangement joins TRBV29-1 to TRBJ2-3; 7 bases agree with TRBD2. This CDR3 contains 15 residues. The V gene end was trimmed by 0 bases and the J gene end by 5 bases; junction bases not matched to a gene: 8. Germline-derived CDR1 and CDR2 are SQVTM and ANQGSEA. DNA of the CDR3: TGCAGCGTTGAAGAACCGGGAGGAGGGCGAGATACGCAGTATTTT. Translating gives CSVEEPGGGRDTQYF.

The J gene is TRBJ2-5, the V gene TRBV5-6, with 7 positions matching TRBD1. CDR1 SGHDT and CDR2 YYEEEE come from the germline V gene. The CDR3 runs 13 residues. V shed 4 bases and J 3 bases; nucleotides not matched to a gene: 3. CDR3 region: CASSPGTEETQYF. The DNA of the CDR3 is TGTGCCAGCAGCCCGGGGACAGAAGAGACCCAGTACTTC.

V is TRBV7-2 and J is TRBJ2-7, with TRBD2 matching 7 bases. Trimming at V came to 6 bases and at J to 5 bases, leaving 16 bases not matched to a gene. The CDR3 consists of 16 residues. Per germline, CDR1 SGHTA and CDR2 FQGNSA. The CDR3 region has the DNA TGTGCCAGCAGTCCGAACGGGGGAGGGCCTTGGGACGAGCAGTACTTC. Translated, it gives CASSPNGGGPWDEQYF.

The chain couples TRBV5-8 to TRBJ2-3, with 8 bases matching TRBD2. CDR1 and CDR2 from the germline V gene are SGHTS and YDEGEE. V was pared by 7 bases and J by 5 bases, with 6 bases of the junction left unmatched. The CDR3 runs to 13 residues. CDR3 in DNA: TGTGCCAGCGGGACTAGAGAGAAAGATACGCAGTATTTT. It specifies CASGTREKDTQYF.

This rearrangement joins TRBV5-6 to TRBJ1-2; D ambiguous. Trimming pared 4 bases from V and 8 bases from J, leaving 18 bases between. CDR1 SGHDT and CDR2 YYEEEE come from the germline V gene. The CDR3 has 14 residues. The CDR3 coding sequence is TGTGCCAGCAGCACCTATTTAAGAGCGTACGGCTACACCTTC. It specifies CASSTYLRAYGYTF.

This clone has just one count. The chain employs TRBV7-8 and TRBJ1-5; D unclear. This CDR3 has 14 residues. CDR1 and CDR2 from the germline V gene are SGHVS and FQNEAQ. V lost 2 bases, J lost 5 bases, and 10 bases lay in between. CDR3 protein: CASSLTGVDQPQHF. DNA for the CDR3: TGTGCCAGCAGCTTAACCGGGGTAGATCAGCCCCAGCATTTT.